Listed below are T cell receptor beta chains from one sample, sequenced in a study of circulating and synovial CD4+ cells in juvenile arthritis. Produced via immunoSEQ multiplex PCR; TCRdb's table is partial and in-frame only. The top ten hold roughly 0.15% of the sample, which has about 33,000 clones, nearly 95% seen once. Sequencing was carried out using CD4+ T cells from blood. Receptor source: a human donor with juvenile idiopathic arthritis. CDR3s leave out the opening cysteine and the closing phenylalanine or tryptophan. Fields, in order: V gene, clone size, CDR3 protein. Size is stated for part of the rows, as once, few or many counts, or as a class when the clone is expanded.

V: TRBV28; size: once; CDR3: ASSPVLLGQGYNEQF
V: TRBV29-1; size: -; CDR3: SGATGDTGELF
V: TRBV6-6; size: -; CDR3: ASLRGGGDTQY
V: TRBV28; size: -; CDR3: ASSSIRDTPFSNQPQH
V: TRBV28; size: -; CDR3: ASSLAPGGFQPQH
V: TRBV6-6; size: -; CDR3: ASSRQGYEQY
V: TRBV7-6; size: -; CDR3: ASSLAPGETGELF
V: TRBV28; size: -; CDR3: ASSSTVVGSPLH
V: TRBV10-3; size: -; CDR3: AISESRDRYEQY
V: TRBV5-6; size: -; CDR3: ASTSSSFAYNEQF
V: TRBV6-4; size: once; CDR3: ASSRAVGGSYNEQF
V: TRBV18; size: -; CDR3: ASSSGTRNTEAF
V: TRBV7-2; size: -; CDR3: ASSLAPGQGYHEQF
V: TRBV18; size: -; CDR3: ASSPTSSYGYP
V: TRBV28; size: -; CDR3: ASSLHREGQPQH
V: TRBV28; size: once; CDR3: ASTGQGEINTEAF
V: TRBV28; size: -; CDR3: ASRGGLNTEAF
V: TRBV19; size: -; CDR3: ASSIDYGQGFGYT
V: TRBV28; size: -; CDR3: ASSFQGNTIY
V: TRBV6-5; size: -; CDR3: ASSYGGQGDTEAF
V: TRBV4-2; size: -; CDR3: ASSQPVGLAGGTGELF
V: TRBV19; size: -; CDR3: ASSISPPKFPLTDTQY
V: TRBV7-2; size: -; CDR3: ASNVGLVNNEQF
V: TRBV2; size: -; CDR3: ASSVLAGGSRDTQY
V: TRBV28; size: -; CDR3: ASSLWRSGVGSSYNEQF
V: TRBV5-6; size: -; CDR3: ASSLVRVPGEY
V: TRBV5-1; size: -; CDR3: ASSLDRSYNEQF
V: TRBV2; size: -; CDR3: ASSEWRTGGYGYT
V: TRBV5-8; size: -; CDR3: RGNEKLF
V: TRBV6-4; size: -; CDR3: ASSDSAAGYNEQF
V: TRBV7-2; size: -; CDR3: ASSLVPDRLGQETQY
V: TRBV23-1; size: -; CDR3: ASSQSSGRTGRREKLF
V: TRBV7-2; size: -; CDR3: ASSLGLAGSEQY
V: TRBV19; size: -; CDR3: ASSITGTSGSVEQF
V: TRBV4-1; size: -; CDR3: ASSPIPTLGGTEAF
V: TRBV5-1; size: -; CDR3: ASNVDRVDGYT
V: TRBV19; size: -; CDR3: ASSSYYGSSGANVLT
V: TRBV9; size: -; CDR3: ASSARGLAGLSSYNEQF
V: TRBV19; size: -; CDR3: ASNSVNSSPLH
V: TRBV6-6; size: -; CDR3: ATRDREHNLF
V: TRBV9; size: -; CDR3: ASSVDPTGVRYEQY
V: TRBV7-8; size: -; CDR3: ASTPGQSNYGYT